This T cell receptor (beta chain) was observed in a study of T cells in Graves' hyperthyroidism and ophthalmopathy. Study-wide points: Onset of ophthalmopathy came a median about 6.5 months after the model predicted it.

From RNA transcripts, TCR beta CDR3 regions were amplified. With the HTBI primer set, the TCR CDR3 went through a first round of RT-PCR. TCRdb called the multiplex PCR reads again in MiXCR, with one record for every CDR3 protein. The sample gives about 400,000 distinct CDR3 sequences, about 15% of which show up once; 32% is in the top ten. Graves' hyperthyroidism qualified as stable when ophthalmopathy did not progress within 18 months. This clonotype was counted at least ten times. The antigen is undetermined. The V and J ends lost 10 bases and 0 bases respectively, with 13 bases between them. Germline loops: CDR1 MDHEN, CDR2 SYDVKM. There are 14 residues in the CDR3.

The source is a woman in her thirties with Graves' hyperthyroidism. Sequenced: blood. The rearrangement links TRBV28 to TRBJ2-1, with D possibly matching TRBD2 (6 bases). CDR3: CATQAGSSYNEQFF. DNA for the CDR3: TGTGCCACCCAAGCGGGTAGCTCCTACAATGAGCAGTTCTTC.